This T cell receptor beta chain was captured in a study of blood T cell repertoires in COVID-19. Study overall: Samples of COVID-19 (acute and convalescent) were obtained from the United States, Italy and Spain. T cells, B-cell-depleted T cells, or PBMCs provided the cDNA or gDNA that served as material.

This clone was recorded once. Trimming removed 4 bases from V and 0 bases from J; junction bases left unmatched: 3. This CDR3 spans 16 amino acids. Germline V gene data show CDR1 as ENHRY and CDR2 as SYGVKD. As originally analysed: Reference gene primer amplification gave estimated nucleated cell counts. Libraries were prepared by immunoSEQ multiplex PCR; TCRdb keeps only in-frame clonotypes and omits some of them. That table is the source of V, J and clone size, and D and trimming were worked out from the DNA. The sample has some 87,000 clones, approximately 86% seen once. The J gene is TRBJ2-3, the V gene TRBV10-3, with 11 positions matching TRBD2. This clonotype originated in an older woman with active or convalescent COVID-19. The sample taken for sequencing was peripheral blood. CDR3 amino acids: CAISVLAGGSTDTQYF. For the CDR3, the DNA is TGTGCCATCAGTGTTTTAGCGGGGGGGAGCACAGATACGCAGTATTTT.